This T cell receptor beta chain emerged from a study of neurological immune-mediated disorders. Study conclusions and caveats: None of the CDR3 amino acid sequences found in expanded clones was shared across subjects. This suggests that the TCR-beta repertoires were private in all groups.

The cDNA was synthesized by means of template-switch 5'RACE, which was carried out with 10-nucleotide random UMIs. TCRdb called the 5' RACE reads again in MiXCR, with one record for every CDR3 protein. The sample consists of 15,000 to 20,000 distinct CDR3 sequences, roughly 10% of them appearing once. V was cut by 0 bases and J by 5 bases, with 6 bases left in between. The CDR3 is made up of 13 amino acids. The germline V gene has CDR1 SGHKS and CDR2 YYEKEE (reference sequence). Input was about a million sorted T cells, either CD4+ or CD8+. This clonotype was detected many times. Its cognate antigen is unknown.

This sequence was found in a woman aged 45-65 years in good health. J is TRBJ1-5 and V is TRBV5-5, with D uncertain. Sequencing used CD8+ T cells from blood. DNA for the CDR3: TGTGCCAGCAGCTTGGAGCTGTATCAGCCCCAGCATTTT. Translated: CASSLELYQPQHF.